This T cell receptor (beta chain) was observed in a study of OX40 agonist ivuxolimab in advanced cancers. Study-wide points: Researchers report that CD8+ T cells had, on average, more expanded clones than CD4+. Low normalized T-cell clonal expansion was additionally recorded for some nonresponders.

J was trimmed by 1 base and V by 6 bases; bases with no gene match: 6. The CDR3 totals 15 residues. The V gene's germline CDR1 is KGHSH and CDR2 LQKENI. TCRdb's table, derived via immunoSEQ multiplex PCR, lists solely in-frame clones and lacks some. The profile shows 60,000 to 75,000 clones, nearly 90% of them singletons. To note about this clone: Its matching antigen is unknown.

This chain joins TRBV18 and TRBJ2-3, with TRBD1 matching 8 bases. The sequence came from an adult with an advanced solid tumor such as melanoma, head and neck, liver or kidney cancer. The sample consisted of CD4+ or CD8+ T cells sorted from blood, taken in a trial of the OX40 agonist ivuxolimab. The CDR3 protein is CASSQGQVRTDTQYF. The DNA of the CDR3 is TGTGCCAGCTCCCAGGGACAGGTCCGCACAGATACGCAGTATTTT.